These T cell receptor beta chains were read from a single sample in a study of cytomegalovirus exposure and HLA in healthy donors. Assay used: immunoSEQ multiplex PCR; TCRdb lists only in-frame clones, some missing. The table has over 100,000 clones, about 74% seen once. Specimen: PBMCs. The receptors here all came from a man aged 40-55 years in good health and CMV-seropositive. CDR3s leave out the opening cysteine and the closing phenylalanine or tryptophan. A D gene is named only where the DNA matches it firmly.

len	d_gene	j_gene	v_gene	CDR3aa
12	TRBD1	TRBJ2-7	TRBV5-4	ASSWDRSSYEQY
11	.	TRBJ1-4	TRBV5-4	ASSLRTNEKLF
13	.	TRBJ1-6	TRBV5-1	ASSLTTTGDSPLH
17	TRBD1	TRBJ1-6	TRBV5-4	ASSLARDRGLLGNSPLH
13	TRBD1	TRBJ1-1	TRBV9	ASSAIDRVISEAF
12	.	TRBJ1-6	TRBV6-1	ASSVSGVASPLH
11	.	TRBJ2-7	TRBV28	ASGGFYSYEQY
13	.	TRBJ2-1	TRBV5-6	ASSSTGRPYNEQF
15	.	TRBJ1-5	TRBV9	ASSVSGWGDSNQPQH
14	TRBD1	TRBJ2-2	TRBV19	ASSIEDRAGTGELF
19	TRBD1	TRBJ1-3	TRBV4-2	ASSQERTAGGLLSSGNTIY
14	.	TRBJ2-1	TRBV19	ASSIAGTPNYNEQF
12	.	TRBJ1-4	TRBV2	ASSLSPTNEKLF
12	TRBD1	TRBJ2-7	TRBV5-1	ASSQTGIGYEQY
14	TRBD2	TRBJ2-5	TRBV14	ASSPGRAGWGETQY
14	.	TRBJ1-5	TRBV27	ASSFVGGVSDQPQH
13	TRBD1	TRBJ2-7	TRBV6-5	ASSYSEGAGYEQY
11	.	TRBJ2-2	TRBV6-5	ARFRHNTGELF
13	.	TRBJ1-3	TRBV5-1	ASSPQQGAGNTIY
13	.	.	TRBV5-6	ASSERLRDKGEQY
12	TRBD1	TRBJ1-1	TRBV5-1	ASSLQGGNTEAF
11	.	TRBJ1-3	TRBV29-1	SVGRGSGNTIY
11	TRBD2	TRBJ2-7	TRBV29-1	SVEGGGAYEQY
14	TRBD1	TRBJ2-7	TRBV10-3	AIRAGQGTSSYEQY
9	.	TRBJ2-3	TRBV28	ASRSRDTQY
13	.	TRBJ2-1	TRBV15	ATSRAGSSYNEQF
13	TRBD1	TRBJ2-2	TRBV29-1	SAPKQGASNGELF
11	.	TRBJ2-3	TRBV28	ASRPPETDTQY
13	TRBD2	TRBJ2-7	TRBV5-1	ASSSTSGVIDEQY
13	TRBD2	TRBJ2-1	TRBV27	ASSLIDGTINEQF
13	TRBD1	TRBJ2-5	TRBV6-5	ASSIRQGAGETQY
13	.	TRBJ2-1	TRBV5-1	ASSPRGAAYNEQF
14	.	TRBJ2-3	TRBV28	ASSFDREGNTDTQY
11	TRBD1	TRBJ2-1	TRBV2	ASRGTGKTGQF
12	.	TRBJ1-5	TRBV5-5	ASSLGGLNQPQH
15	TRBD1	TRBJ2-2	TRBV5-4	ASSERIWTGGSGELF
11	.	TRBJ1-1	TRBV19	ASSITVDAEAF
14	TRBD2	TRBJ2-3	TRBV27	ASSPGLAPDTDTQY
12	.	TRBJ2-7	TRBV6-1	ASSAPGYSYEQY
12	.	TRBJ2-7	TRBV6-6	ASRPGTATYEQY
11	TRBD2	TRBJ2-1	TRBV5-1	ASSLVLAGGQF
13	TRBD1	TRBJ1-5	TRBV9	ASSQTGALNQPQH
9	.	TRBJ2-2	TRBV29-1	SVQGTGELF